These T cell receptor beta chains were read from a single sample in a study of blood T cell repertoires in COVID-19. Clones were read by immunoSEQ multiplex PCR, and TCRdb kept only the in-frame ones, dropping some. The sample lists around 100,000 clones; roughly 80% were seen once. The sample consisted of peripheral blood. Receptor source: a man between 65 and 79 years old with active or convalescent COVID-19. Both conserved end residues are part of each CDR3. A D gene is named only where the DNA matches it firmly. Rows give clone size only sometimes, using once, few, many, or a class for an expanded clone.

v_gene: TRBV5-8; abundance: NA; len: 13; j_gene: TRBJ1-2; d_gene: NA; CDR3nt: TGTGCCAGCAGCACGTGGGGGCAGAGGGGCTACACCTTC; CDR3aa: CASSTWGQRGYTF
v_gene: TRBV4-2; abundance: NA; len: 17; j_gene: TRBJ1-3; d_gene: NA; CDR3nt: TGTGCCAGCAGCCAAGATCGGGGGAGCCTCTCTGGAAACACCATATATTTT; CDR3aa: CASSQDRGSLSGNTIYF
v_gene: TRBV5-1; abundance: NA; len: 16; j_gene: TRBJ1-1; d_gene: NA; CDR3nt: TGCGCCAGCAGCTTTGCCTCGGTCGGAGGATACACTGAAGCTTTCTTT; CDR3aa: CASSFASVGGYTEAFF
v_gene: TRBV27; abundance: NA; len: 11; j_gene: TRBJ2-5; d_gene: NA; CDR3nt: TGTGCCAGCAGCGACCAAGAGACCCAGTACTTC; CDR3aa: CASSDQETQYF
v_gene: TRBV7-3; abundance: NA; len: 18; j_gene: TRBJ2-1; d_gene: TRBD2; CDR3nt: TGTGCCAGCAGCTTAAGGTCCCTAGCGGGAGGTACCTACAATGAGCAGTTCTTC; CDR3aa: CASSLRSLAGGTYNEQFF
v_gene: TRBV14; abundance: NA; len: 15; j_gene: TRBJ1-4; d_gene: TRBD1; CDR3nt: TGTGCCAGCAGTCGGACAGGGGGCCCAAATGAAAAACTGTTTTTT; CDR3aa: CASSRTGGPNEKLFF
v_gene: TRBV13; abundance: NA; len: 15; j_gene: TRBJ1-5; d_gene: NA; CDR3nt: TGTGCCAGCAGTTTCAGCGGGGATGGGAACCAGCCCCAGCATTTT; CDR3aa: CASSFSGDGNQPQHF
v_gene: TRBV5-1; abundance: NA; len: 13; j_gene: TRBJ1-2; d_gene: NA; CDR3nt: TGCGCCAGCAGCATCGACAGGTCCTATGGCTACACCTTC; CDR3aa: CASSIDRSYGYTF
v_gene: TRBV5-1; abundance: NA; len: 15; j_gene: TRBJ1-1; d_gene: TRBD1; CDR3nt: TGCGCCAGCAGCTCCCTCCAGGGGGATCACACTGAAGCTTTCTTT; CDR3aa: CASSSLQGDHTEAFF
v_gene: TRBV6-5; abundance: NA; len: 12; j_gene: TRBJ1-2; d_gene: TRBD1; CDR3nt: TGTGCCGGATACCGGGACAGGGATGGCTACACCTTC; CDR3aa: CAGYRDRDGYTF
v_gene: TRBV3-1/TRBV3-2; abundance: NA; len: 15; j_gene: TRBJ2-7; d_gene: TRBD2; CDR3nt: TGTGCCAGCAGCCAAGTTAGCGGGAGATCCTACGAGCAGTACTTC; CDR3aa: CASSQVSGRSYEQYF
v_gene: TRBV21-1; abundance: NA; len: 18; j_gene: TRBJ2-7; d_gene: NA; CDR3nt: TGTGCCAGCAGCAAAGAAGGTTTTGCACAGAATCAACCTTACGAGCAGTACTTC; CDR3aa: CASSKEGFAQNQPYEQYF
v_gene: TRBV6-2/TRBV6-3; abundance: once; len: 16; j_gene: TRBJ2-2; d_gene: TRBD2; CDR3nt: TGTGCCAGCAGTTACAACCCAGCGGGGGACACCGGGGAGCTGTTTTTT; CDR3aa: CASSYNPAGDTGELFF
v_gene: TRBV6-5; abundance: NA; len: 13; j_gene: TRBJ2-2; d_gene: NA; CDR3nt: TGTGCCAGCAGTACGGGAGTAAACGGGGAGCTGTTTTTT; CDR3aa: CASSTGVNGELFF
v_gene: TRBV30; abundance: NA; len: 13; j_gene: TRBJ2-1; d_gene: NA; CDR3nt: TGTGCCTCCTCGAGGGGGTTGGGGAATGAGCAGTTCTTC; CDR3aa: CASSRGLGNEQFF
v_gene: TRBV10-1; abundance: NA; len: 16; j_gene: TRBJ2-3; d_gene: TRBD1; CDR3nt: TGCGCCAGCAGTGAAGGACAGGGGGGGTTTACAGATACGCAGTATTTT; CDR3aa: CASSEGQGGFTDTQYF
v_gene: TRBV9; abundance: NA; len: 15; j_gene: TRBJ2-5; d_gene: TRBD2; CDR3nt: TGTGCCAGCAGCGCTCGGACTAGCGCGTGGGAGACCCAGTACTTC; CDR3aa: CASSARTSAWETQYF
v_gene: TRBV5-3; abundance: once; len: 13; j_gene: TRBJ1-2; d_gene: NA; CDR3nt: TGTGCCAGAAGCTTGCGGGGAATTTGTGGCTACACCTTC; CDR3aa: CARSLRGICGYTF
v_gene: TRBV10-2; abundance: NA; len: 11; j_gene: TRBJ1-2; d_gene: NA; CDR3nt: TGCGCCAGCACCGGAGGCCCCGGCTACACCTTC; CDR3aa: CASTGGPGYTF
v_gene: TRBV7-2; abundance: few; len: 15; j_gene: TRBJ2-7; d_gene: TRBD2; CDR3nt: TGTGCCAGCAGCTTAGCGGCTAGCGGGTTATACGAGCAGTACTTC; CDR3aa: CASSLAASGLYEQYF
v_gene: TRBV3-1/TRBV3-2; abundance: NA; len: 15; j_gene: TRBJ2-2; d_gene: NA; CDR3nt: TGTGCCAGCAGCCTCACCCAGGGGATCCCCGGGGAGCTGTTTTTT; CDR3aa: CASSLTQGIPGELFF
v_gene: TRBV28; abundance: once; len: 14; j_gene: TRBJ2-3; d_gene: NA; CDR3nt: TGTGCCAGCAGGACAACTCCGAGCACAGATACGCAGTATTTT; CDR3aa: CASRTTPSTDTQYF
v_gene: TRBV5-1; abundance: few; len: 14; j_gene: TRBJ1-2; d_gene: TRBD1; CDR3nt: TGCGCCAGCAGCTCTACAGGGGGCCACTATGGCTACACCTTC; CDR3aa: CASSSTGGHYGYTF
v_gene: TRBV9; abundance: once; len: 14; j_gene: TRBJ2-7; d_gene: NA; CDR3nt: TGTGCCAGCAGCGTCGACAGAAACGCCTACGAGCAGTACTTC; CDR3aa: CASSVDRNAYEQYF
v_gene: TRBV5-1; abundance: NA; len: 15; j_gene: TRBJ1-1; d_gene: NA; CDR3nt: TGCGCCAGCAGCTTGGGGAATACAGGGACGGGAGAAGCTTTCTTT; CDR3aa: CASSLGNTGTGEAFF
v_gene: TRBV2; abundance: NA; len: 14; j_gene: TRBJ2-7; d_gene: NA; CDR3nt: TGTGCCAGCAACGGAGGAGGAGGGTTCTACGAGCAGTACTTC; CDR3aa: CASNGGGGFYEQYF
v_gene: TRBV7-9; abundance: NA; len: 14; j_gene: TRBJ2-1; d_gene: TRBD2; CDR3nt: TGTGCCAGCAGCTTATCCGCAGCGGGAGATGAGCAGTTCTTC; CDR3aa: CASSLSAAGDEQFF